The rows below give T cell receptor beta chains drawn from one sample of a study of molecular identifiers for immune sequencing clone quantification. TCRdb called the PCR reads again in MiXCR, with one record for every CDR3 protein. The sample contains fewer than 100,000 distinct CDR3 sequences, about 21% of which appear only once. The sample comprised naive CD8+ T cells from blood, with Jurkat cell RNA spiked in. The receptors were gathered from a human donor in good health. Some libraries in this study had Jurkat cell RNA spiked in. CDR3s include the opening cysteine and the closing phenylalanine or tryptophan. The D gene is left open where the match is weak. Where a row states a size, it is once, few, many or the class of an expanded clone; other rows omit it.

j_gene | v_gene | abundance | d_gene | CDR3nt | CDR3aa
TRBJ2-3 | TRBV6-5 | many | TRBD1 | TGTGCCAGCACCTCTCAGGGGGCCCTCACAGATACGCAGTATTTT | CASTSQGALTDTQYF
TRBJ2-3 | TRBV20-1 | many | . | TGCAGTGCTAGAGAGGAGGGAAATCCGACAGATACGCAGTATTTT | CSAREEGNPTDTQYF
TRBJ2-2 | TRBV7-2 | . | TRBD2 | TGTGCCAGCAGCCGGACTAGCGGGGTCACCGGGGAGCTGTTTTTT | CASSRTSGVTGELFF
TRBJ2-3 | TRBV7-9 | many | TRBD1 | TGTGCCAGCAGCTTAGATGTCGGGGACAGCTCGCCATGGCCGTATTTT | CASSLDVGDSSPWPYF
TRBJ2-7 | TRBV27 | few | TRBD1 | TGTGCCAGCAGACTTATCTTCGGACAGGGTGACCACGAGCAGTACTTC | CASRLIFGQGDHEQYF
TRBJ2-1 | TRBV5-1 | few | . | TGCGCCAGCAGCTTGGATTCGCGGGGGCCCTACAATGAGCAGTTCTTC | CASSLDSRGPYNEQFF
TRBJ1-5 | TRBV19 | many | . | TGTGCCAGTACTCAGGGGTGGCAGCCCCAGCATTTT | CASTQGWQPQHF
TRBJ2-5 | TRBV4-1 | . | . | TGCGCCAGCAGCCAAGATAGGGGGGGGAGGATGGCCCAGTACTTC | CASSQDRGGRMAQYF
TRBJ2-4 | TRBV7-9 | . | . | TGTGCCAGCAGCTTAGCTCCAGGGATCAACAAAAGGAGAGACATTCAGCACTTC | CASSLAPGINKRRDIQHF
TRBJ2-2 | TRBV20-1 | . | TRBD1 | TGCAGTGCTAGATGGGACAGGTACACCGGGGAGCTGTTTTTT | CSARWDRYTGELFF
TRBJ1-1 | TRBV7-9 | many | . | TGTGCCAGCAGCTTAGCGGGGGATGAAGCTTTCTTT | CASSLAGDEAFF
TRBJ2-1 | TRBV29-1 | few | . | TGCAGCGCCCCAGGGTACTCCTACAATGAGCAGTTCTTC | CSAPGYSYNEQFF
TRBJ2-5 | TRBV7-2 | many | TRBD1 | TGTGCCAGCAGCCCAGGGGGTTGGAAGACCCAGTACTTC | CASSPGGWKTQYF
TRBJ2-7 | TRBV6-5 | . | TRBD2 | TGTGCCAGCTCCTCTCGCCGAGGGAGGGACGAGCAGTACTTC | CASSSRRGRDEQYF
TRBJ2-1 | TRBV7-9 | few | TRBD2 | TGTGCCAGCCCCGGACTAGCGGGGGGCGTCTCCTACAATGAGCAGTTCTTC | CASPGLAGGVSYNEQFF
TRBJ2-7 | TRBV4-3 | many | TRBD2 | TGCGCCAGCAGCCAAGACCGGGAGGGAGGGTACGAGCAGTACTTC | CASSQDREGGYEQYF
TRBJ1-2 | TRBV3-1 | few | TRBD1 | TGTGCCAGCAGCCAACAGGGGGCGTGGGGCTACACCTTC | CASSQQGAWGYTF
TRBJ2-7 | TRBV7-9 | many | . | TGTGCCAGCAGCTTCATTTCGGGGTACGAGCAGTACTTC | CASSFISGYEQYF
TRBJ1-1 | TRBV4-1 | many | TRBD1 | TGCGCCAGCAGAGAGGACAGGGCGTTTGACACTGAAGCTTTCTTT | CASREDRAFDTEAFF
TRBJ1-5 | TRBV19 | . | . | TGTGCCAGTAGCCCCTTCACAGAGGCCTATAGCAATCAGCCCCAGCATTTT | CASSPFTEAYSNQPQHF
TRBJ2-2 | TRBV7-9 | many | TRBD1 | TGTGCCAGCAGCTCGGGACAGGGGGACGCCGGGGAGCTGTTTTTT | CASSSGQGDAGELFF
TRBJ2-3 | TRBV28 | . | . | TGTGCCAGCAGTTTAAAAGGCCACCTCACAGATACGCAGTATTTT | CASSLKGHLTDTQYF
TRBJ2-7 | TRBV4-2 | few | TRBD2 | TGTGCCAGCAGCGCGGGACTAACCCCCTACGAGCAGTACTTC | CASSAGLTPYEQYF
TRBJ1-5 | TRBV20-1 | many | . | TGCAGTGCTAGAGATACGCGCGCTGCGAGTAATCAGCCCCAGCATTTT | CSARDTRAASNQPQHF
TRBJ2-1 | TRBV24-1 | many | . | TGTGCCACCAGTGATTTTCGGGCCGTGAGGGGAACCTACAATGAGCAGTTCTTC | CATSDFRAVRGTYNEQFF
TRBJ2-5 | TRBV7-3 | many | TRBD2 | TGTGCCAGCAGCTTAACTAGCGGGAGTCAAGAGACCCAGTACTTC | CASSLTSGSQETQYF
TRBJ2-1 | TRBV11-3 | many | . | TGTGCCAGCAGCTTAGGCGGGGGCATGGCCAATGAGCAGTTCTTC | CASSLGGGMANEQFF
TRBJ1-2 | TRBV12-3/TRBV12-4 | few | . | TGTGCCAGCACCCCGTCGGGGGGAGCCTTCCGCCCTGGCTACACCTTC | CASTPSGGAFRPGYTF
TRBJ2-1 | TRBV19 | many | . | TGTGCCAGTAGTATAAGGGACGGAACGGAGCAGTTCTTC | CASSIRDGTEQFF
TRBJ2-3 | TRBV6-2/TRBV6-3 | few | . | TGTGCCAGCAGTTACGGGGCAGGGCGAACAGATACGCAGTATTTT | CASSYGAGRTDTQYF